What follows describes a single TCR beta chain. Antigen specificity is unknown. CD4+ T cell IFNgamma after overnight CMV lysate exposure gave donor CMV status. CD4 T cells were positively selected, then CD8 T cells from the CD4-negative fraction. Four subsets defined by CD45RA and CD27 were sorted after CD3, CD4, CD8 and live/dead staining. These data come from a study of naive and memory T cell subsets. Broader study findings: A few larger clonotypes appeared in naive repertoires, especially CD8, possibly memory cells re-expressing CD45RA.

The CDR3 loop spans 13 amino acids. V was trimmed by 3 bases and J by 2 bases, leaving 8 bases between them. Two oligonucleotides, mixed equimolar, formed the beta constant-region primer covering TRBC1 and TRBC2. Four rounds of PCR amplified the ligated cDNA using nested alpha and beta constant-region primers plus SP2. TCRdb re-called the UMI-ligation and nested PCR reads through MiXCR, storing one row per CDR3 protein. The repertoire has about 90,000 distinct CDR3 sequences, around 11% of them found once; the top ten carry approximately 0.14%. The sample was naive CD4+ T cells from blood. This TCR derives from a human donor in good health. This sequence joins TRBV12-3 or TRBV12-4 and TRBJ2-7; maybe TRBD1 (6 bases). CDR3 amino acids: CASSFTGTYEQYF. DNA for the CDR3: TGTGCCAGCAGTTTTACAGGGACCTACGAGCAGTACTTC.